Listed below are T cell receptor beta chains from one sample, sequenced in a study of blood T cell repertoires in COVID-19. Sequencing was performed with immunoSEQ multiplex PCR; in TCRdb, only in-frame clones are kept and a portion is missing. The table records roughly 76,000 clones, about four fifths of them present only once. The material sequenced was peripheral blood. These receptors were taken from a woman in her sixties or seventies with acute or convalescent COVID-19. Each CDR3 is given with its conserved first and last residue. The order of the fields is clone size, V gene, D gene, J gene, CDR3 DNA, CDR3 protein. D genes are given only for firm matches. The size field is filled for only some rows; it gives once, few, many or a size class.

clone size: NA; V gene: TRBV19; D gene: TRBD1; J gene: TRBJ2-5; CDR3 DNA: TGTGCCAGTAGACTCGCGACAGGGGGTGATGAGACCCAGTACTTC; CDR3 protein: CASRLATGGDETQYF
clone size: once; V gene: TRBV15; D gene: NA; J gene: TRBJ2-7; CDR3 DNA: TGTGCCACCAGCAGAGATCCGGGACTTCACTACGAGCAGTACTTC; CDR3 protein: CATSRDPGLHYEQYF
clone size: NA; V gene: TRBV6-6; D gene: TRBD1; J gene: TRBJ1-6; CDR3 DNA: TGTGCCAGCGCAACGAGACAGGGTTATTCACCCCTCCACTTT; CDR3 protein: CASATRQGYSPLHF
clone size: NA; V gene: TRBV6-5; D gene: NA; J gene: TRBJ1-4; CDR3 DNA: TGTGCCAGCGCTGAGGGGTCGGGGGGCAATGAAAAACTGTTTTTT; CDR3 protein: CASAEGSGGNEKLFF
clone size: NA; V gene: TRBV11-2; D gene: NA; J gene: TRBJ2-1; CDR3 DNA: TGTGCCAGCAACGGGAACCCCTACAATGAGCAGTTCTTC; CDR3 protein: CASNGNPYNEQFF
clone size: NA; V gene: TRBV4-1; D gene: NA; J gene: TRBJ1-4; CDR3 DNA: TGCGCCAGCAGCCAAGGATTTGCGTATAGGGAGGGTGAAAAACTGTTTTTT; CDR3 protein: CASSQGFAYREGEKLFF
clone size: once; V gene: TRBV27; D gene: TRBD1; J gene: TRBJ1-4; CDR3 DNA: TGTGCCAGCAGGGTCAGGGGGCGGGGGGAAAAACTGTTTTTT; CDR3 protein: CASRVRGRGEKLFF
clone size: NA; V gene: TRBV27; D gene: TRBD1; J gene: TRBJ2-5; CDR3 DNA: TGTGCCAGCAGTTTAGGAGGGACAGGGGTTCGACGGACCCAGTACTTC; CDR3 protein: CASSLGGTGVRRTQYF
clone size: NA; V gene: TRBV4-1; D gene: NA; J gene: TRBJ2-7; CDR3 DNA: TGCGCCAGCAGCCAAGTGGGCTACTTC; CDR3 protein: CASSQVGYF
clone size: NA; V gene: TRBV30; D gene: TRBD1; J gene: TRBJ2-7; CDR3 DNA: TGTGCCTGGAGTGTAAGTGGGACAGGGGTAAGCGAGCAGTACTTC; CDR3 protein: CAWSVSGTGVSEQYF
clone size: NA; V gene: TRBV6-1; D gene: TRBD2; J gene: TRBJ2-7; CDR3 DNA: TGTGCCAGCAGTGAGGGGAGGGACTACGAGCAGTACTTC; CDR3 protein: CASSEGRDYEQYF
clone size: NA; V gene: TRBV3-1/TRBV3-2; D gene: NA; J gene: TRBJ1-2; CDR3 DNA: TGTGCCAGCAGCCATCGAGGACAAGAACGTATGGGCGGCTACACCTTC; CDR3 protein: CASSHRGQERMGGYTF
clone size: NA; V gene: TRBV6-5; D gene: NA; J gene: TRBJ2-1; CDR3 DNA: TGTGCCAGCAAGCTAGCAGGCTACAATGAGCAGTTCTTC; CDR3 protein: CASKLAGYNEQFF
clone size: NA; V gene: TRBV5-4; D gene: TRBD1; J gene: TRBJ1-2; CDR3 DNA: TGTGCCAGCAGCTTGGGTGGGACAGGGGGCTCCTTAAACTATGGCTACACCTTC; CDR3 protein: CASSLGGTGGSLNYGYTF
clone size: NA; V gene: TRBV9; D gene: NA; J gene: TRBJ2-1; CDR3 DNA: TGTGCCAGCAGCGTAGGGCCAGCGGACCACTACAATGAGCAGTTCTTC; CDR3 protein: CASSVGPADHYNEQFF
clone size: NA; V gene: TRBV29-1; D gene: NA; J gene: TRBJ2-3; CDR3 DNA: TGCAGCGCCCTGGGGCAGGGTGGGGATACGCAGTATTTT; CDR3 protein: CSALGQGGDTQYF
clone size: NA; V gene: TRBV4-1; D gene: NA; J gene: TRBJ2-3; CDR3 DNA: TGCGCCAGCAGCCAAACTGAGGTGCGGGCTAGCACAGATACGCAGTATTTT; CDR3 protein: CASSQTEVRASTDTQYF
clone size: NA; V gene: TRBV5-5; D gene: TRBD2; J gene: TRBJ2-1; CDR3 DNA: TGTGCCAGCAGCTTGTTCACGGGGAGGGCCTACAATGAGCAGTTCTTC; CDR3 protein: CASSLFTGRAYNEQFF
clone size: NA; V gene: TRBV11-1; D gene: TRBD2; J gene: TRBJ2-5; CDR3 DNA: TGTGCCAGCAGCTCAATAGCGGGAGGGGAGACCCAGTACTTC; CDR3 protein: CASSSIAGGETQYF
clone size: NA; V gene: TRBV7-8; D gene: TRBD2; J gene: TRBJ2-7; CDR3 DNA: TGTGCCAGCAGTTTTGAGACTAGCGGGACCGCCGAGCAGTACTTC; CDR3 protein: CASSFETSGTAEQYF
clone size: NA; V gene: TRBV7-2; D gene: NA; J gene: TRBJ1-2; CDR3 DNA: TGTGCCAGCAGCTTGGGAAGACAGTACCGTGACTACACCTTC; CDR3 protein: CASSLGRQYRDYTF
clone size: NA; V gene: TRBV6-5; D gene: TRBD1; J gene: TRBJ2-7; CDR3 DNA: TGTGCCAGCAGTTACCGGAAGACAGGGCCCACCTACGAGCAGTACTTC; CDR3 protein: CASSYRKTGPTYEQYF
clone size: NA; V gene: TRBV4-1; D gene: NA; J gene: TRBJ1-3; CDR3 DNA: TGCGCCAGCAGCCAAGAAATCCGAATGGCGGGTTACGGAAACACCATATATTTT; CDR3 protein: CASSQEIRMAGYGNTIYF
clone size: NA; V gene: TRBV7-2; D gene: TRBD1; J gene: TRBJ2-1; CDR3 DNA: TGTGCCAGCAGCCTAGACGGGACAGGGGTGAATGAGCAGTTCTTC; CDR3 protein: CASSLDGTGVNEQFF
clone size: NA; V gene: TRBV6-1; D gene: NA; J gene: TRBJ2-2; CDR3 DNA: TGTGCCAGCAGTGAAGTTGGCCGGTTGCCCCCCGGGATAGGCGGGGAGCTGTTTTTT; CDR3 protein: CASSEVGRLPPGIGGELFF
clone size: NA; V gene: TRBV6-5; D gene: NA; J gene: TRBJ2-7; CDR3 DNA: TGTGCCAGCAGGCAGGACTTTAACGCCTACGAGCAGTACTTC; CDR3 protein: CASRQDFNAYEQYF
clone size: NA; V gene: TRBV4-1; D gene: TRBD2; J gene: TRBJ2-5; CDR3 DNA: TGCGCCAGCAGCCAAGTAGGGACTAGCTCACTAAAGACCCAGTACTTC; CDR3 protein: CASSQVGTSSLKTQYF
clone size: many; V gene: TRBV3-1/TRBV3-2; D gene: TRBD1; J gene: TRBJ1-3; CDR3 DNA: TGTGCCAGCAGCCAAGCGGGACAGGGGGTCGTCGGAAACACCATATATTTT; CDR3 protein: CASSQAGQGVVGNTIYF
clone size: NA; V gene: TRBV2; D gene: TRBD1; J gene: TRBJ1-1; CDR3 DNA: TGTGCCAGCAGTGAAAGGCCAGGGGGTCTCGCTGAAGCTTTCTTT; CDR3 protein: CASSERPGGLAEAFF
clone size: NA; V gene: TRBV10-3; D gene: TRBD1; J gene: TRBJ1-2; CDR3 DNA: TGTGCCATCAGTGAGAGGGGACAGGGGGACTTCGCTGGCTACACCTTC; CDR3 protein: CAISERGQGDFAGYTF
clone size: NA; V gene: TRBV9; D gene: NA; J gene: TRBJ2-2; CDR3 DNA: TGTGCCAGCAGCCGAGGGGGACCCGGGGAGCTGTTTTTT; CDR3 protein: CASSRGGPGELFF
clone size: once; V gene: TRBV5-6; D gene: NA; J gene: TRBJ2-3; CDR3 DNA: TGTGCCAGCAGCTATCGGGTGGTTAGCGTTGGAGTAACGGATACGCAGTATTTT; CDR3 protein: CASSYRVVSVGVTDTQYF
clone size: NA; V gene: TRBV6-5; D gene: NA; J gene: TRBJ1-2; CDR3 DNA: TGTGCCAGCAGTCTCCAGGGTCAGACTGGCTACACCTTC; CDR3 protein: CASSLQGQTGYTF
clone size: NA; V gene: TRBV5-1; D gene: TRBD2; J gene: TRBJ2-5; CDR3 DNA: TGCGCCAGCAGCCCGGGCGGGAGGGAAGAGACCCAGTACTTC; CDR3 protein: CASSPGGREETQYF
clone size: NA; V gene: TRBV19; D gene: TRBD2; J gene: TRBJ2-1; CDR3 DNA: TGTGCCAGTAGTTTAACCGGGACTAGCGGAAACAATGAGCAGTTCTTC; CDR3 protein: CASSLTGTSGNNEQFF
clone size: NA; V gene: TRBV7-8; D gene: NA; J gene: TRBJ2-1; CDR3 DNA: TGTGCCAGCAGCCGCTTTGAGGGTGAGCAGTTCTTC; CDR3 protein: CASSRFEGEQFF
clone size: few; V gene: TRBV2; D gene: TRBD1; J gene: TRBJ2-3; CDR3 DNA: TGTGCCAGCAGCCTGGACAGGCCTACTAGCACAGATACGCAGTATTTT; CDR3 protein: CASSLDRPTSTDTQYF
clone size: NA; V gene: TRBV29-1; D gene: NA; J gene: TRBJ1-2; CDR3 DNA: TGCAGCGTTGAGGCCGGGAACGGCTACACCTTC; CDR3 protein: CSVEAGNGYTF
clone size: NA; V gene: TRBV18; D gene: NA; J gene: TRBJ2-1; CDR3 DNA: TGTGCCAGCTCACCAAGTTCGTTACTACTATACAATGAGCAGTTCTTC; CDR3 protein: CASSPSSLLLYNEQFF
clone size: NA; V gene: TRBV12-3/TRBV12-4; D gene: NA; J gene: TRBJ2-1; CDR3 DNA: TGTGCCAGCAGGGCATTAAGGGAGGATGAGCAGTTCTTC; CDR3 protein: CASRALREDEQFF
clone size: NA; V gene: TRBV12-3/TRBV12-4; D gene: NA; J gene: TRBJ2-2; CDR3 DNA: TGTGCCAGCAGTCCGAGCTTCGGGGAGCTGTTTTTT; CDR3 protein: CASSPSFGELFF
clone size: NA; V gene: TRBV6-5; D gene: TRBD1; J gene: TRBJ2-7; CDR3 DNA: TGTGCCAGCAGTTCTCTGGACAGGGCGGTTTACTACGAGCAGTACTTC; CDR3 protein: CASSSLDRAVYYEQYF
clone size: NA; V gene: TRBV4-1; D gene: TRBD1; J gene: TRBJ1-1; CDR3 DNA: TGCGCTGTGCAGGGGGCTCAGTCGAACACTGAAGCTTTCTTT; CDR3 protein: CAVQGAQSNTEAFF
clone size: NA; V gene: TRBV28; D gene: NA; J gene: TRBJ1-5; CDR3 DNA: TGTGCCAGCAGTTTATCCAGAAATCAGCCCCAGCATTTT; CDR3 protein: CASSLSRNQPQHF
clone size: NA; V gene: TRBV5-1; D gene: TRBD2; J gene: TRBJ2-3; CDR3 DNA: TGCGCCAGCAGCTTAACTAGCGGGAGGATCGATACGCAGTATTTT; CDR3 protein: CASSLTSGRIDTQYF
clone size: NA; V gene: TRBV6-1; D gene: TRBD1; J gene: TRBJ2-7; CDR3 DNA: TGTGCCAGCAGTGAAGGGGACAGGGGGAACCCCTACGAGCAGTACTTC; CDR3 protein: CASSEGDRGNPYEQYF
clone size: NA; V gene: TRBV3-1/TRBV3-2; D gene: NA; J gene: TRBJ1-1; CDR3 DNA: TGTGCCAGCAGCCCCCCTGGCCGACGTCGGGGTGAAGCTTTCTTT; CDR3 protein: CASSPPGRRRGEAFF
clone size: NA; V gene: TRBV7-2; D gene: TRBD2; J gene: TRBJ2-3; CDR3 DNA: TGTGCCAGCAGCTTATCACTAGCGGGAGCCGGAGATACGCAGTATTTT; CDR3 protein: CASSLSLAGAGDTQYF